The 21 T cell receptor beta chains in this list originate from one sample, sequenced in a study of blood T cell repertoires in COVID-19. The assay was immunoSEQ multiplex PCR, and TCRdb's table has in-frame clones only and misses some. The table lists hundreds of thousands of clones, around 83% of them singletons, with about 8.1% in the top ten. Input material: peripheral blood. These receptors all stem from an elderly man with acute or convalescent COVID-19.

The chain combines TRBV19 with TRBJ2-1; 10 bases fit TRBD2. The CDR3 totals 18 residues. The junction had 6 bases not matched to a gene; V was cut back by 1 base and J by 0 bases. Germline values: CDR1 LNHDA, CDR2 SQIVND (reference sequence). CDR3 sequence reads: CASSIVGLADSSYNEQFF. CDR3 sequence (DNA): TGTGCCAGTAGTATAGTAGGACTAGCGGATAGCTCCTACAATGAGCAGTTCTTC.

This chain uses TRBV19 with TRBJ2-3; D gene ambiguous. This CDR3 region has 14 residues. The germline CDR1 and CDR2 sequences are LNHDA and SQIVND (reference sequence). Trimming took off 5 bases at V and 3 bases at J, with 12 bases between the two ends. CDR3 coding DNA: TGTGCCAGTAGTCCCCCGACTCGTACAGATACGCAGTATTTT. Amino acids: CASSPPTRTDTQYF.

This CDR3 is CASSLLFAPEQYF. CDR3 sequence (DNA): TGTGCCAGCAGCTTACTTTTCGCGCCCGAGCAGTACTTC. The chain has TRBV5-4 and TRBJ2-7, with unresolved D. Between the trimmed V and J ends, which lost 2 bases and 6 bases, there was a span of 12 bases. The CDR3 has 13 residues. Germline CDR1 reads SGHNT; CDR2 reads YYREEE (reference sequence).

The rearrangement links TRBV15 to TRBJ2-3, with D perhaps matching TRBD2 (5 bases). Germline V gene lookup returns CDR1 LNHNV and CDR2 YYDKDF (reference sequence). The CDR3 has 15 residues. V was clipped by 0 bases and J by 4 bases, with 11 bases between them. The CDR3 protein is CATSRDFLAADTQYF. CDR3 DNA: TGTGCCACCAGCAGAGATTTTCTAGCTGCAGATACGCAGTATTTT. The full variable domain, completed using reference TRBV15 and TRBJ2-3, is DAMVIQNPRYQVTQFGKPVTLSCSQTLNHNVMYWYQQKSSQAPKLLFHYYDKDFNNEADTPDNFQSRRPNTSFCFLDIRSPGLGDTAMYLCATSRDFLAADTQYFGPGTRLTVL.

The rearrangement uses TRBV10-3 and TRBJ2-1; D is unresolved. The CDR3 runs 12 residues. Trimming took 2 bases from V and 9 from J, leaving 8 bases between them. CDR1 is ENHRY, CDR2 SYGVKD, per germline. CDR3 region: CAISEGLSEQFF. The CDR3 DNA reads as TGTGCCATCAGTGAGGGGCTAAGTGAGCAGTTCTTC.

The chain employs TRBV10-3 and TRBJ2-7; 7 bases match TRBD2. The CDR3 runs 11 residues. J lost 3 bases, V lost 11 bases, and 4 bases had no gene match. CDR1 and CDR2 (germline): ENHRY, SYGVKD. For the CDR3, the DNA is TGTGCCTTGGGGGGGGGCTACGAGCAGTACTTC. Translated: CALGGGYEQYF.

This clone has just one count. V usage is TRBV19 and J usage is TRBJ2-5, with TRBD1 identical over 12 bases. This CDR3 is built from 16 residues. The trim removed 6 bases at V and 5 bases at J, leaving 10 bases unmatched. Germline CDR1 and CDR2: LNHDA and SQIVND (reference sequence). The CDR3 DNA is TGTGCCAGTAGCTCGTATGGGACAGGGGGCCGGGAGACCCAGTACTTC. Amino acid sequence: CASSSYGTGGRETQYF.

The rearrangement uses TRBV5-5 and TRBJ1-5, with D uncertain. Trimming shortened V by 4 bases and J by 9 bases, and 17 bases separated the two germline ends. The CDR3 totals 14 residues. Per the germline V gene, CDR1 is SGHKS and CDR2 is YYEKEE (reference sequence). CDR3 nucleotides: TGTGCCAGCAGCCCCACCTTCGGTCTACGGCCCCAGCATTTT. It encodes CASSPTFGLRPQHF.

The rearrangement joins TRBV2 to TRBJ2-3; D possibly corresponds to TRBD2 (6 bases). CDR3 size: 15 residues. Per germline, CDR1 SNHLY and CDR2 FYNNEI. Trimming stripped 9 bases from V and 0 bases from J, with 16 bases between. CDR3 sequence (DNA): TGTGCCAGTTTTCACATAGCGGCGAGCACAGATACGCAGTATTTT. Translation: CASFHIAASTDTQYF.

The table lists this clone with a few counts. V is TRBV12-5 and J is TRBJ1-5, with 10 bases that match TRBD1. J gave up 4 bases and V 6 bases, and 3 bases lay outside the gene matches. Germline assignment: CDR1 LGHNT and CDR2 FRNRAP. This CDR3 spans 14 amino acids. CDR3: CASGWTGGNQPQHF. The CDR3 nucleotides read TGTGCTAGTGGCTGGACAGGGGGGAATCAGCCCCAGCATTTT.

The genes are TRBV7-9 and TRBJ1-6, with D unclear. From germline, CDR1 is SEHNR and CDR2 FQNEAQ (reference sequence). This CDR3 contains 15 residues. Between the trimmed V and J ends, which lost 4 bases and 8 bases, there was a span of 15 bases. Here the CDR3 reads CASSSEPGNDSPLHF. CDR3 DNA: TGTGCCAGCAGCTCCGAGCCCGGGAATGATTCACCCCTCCACTTT.

The gene calls are TRBV9 and TRBJ1-6; weak D call: TRBD1 (6 bases). V was pared by 2 bases and J by 7 bases, with 13 bases between. Per germline, CDR1 SGDLS and CDR2 YYNGEE. CDR3 size: 15 residues. The DNA for the CDR3 is TGTGCCAGCAGCGTCCACCGGGGGGCAAATTCACCCCTCCACTTT. Protein sequence: CASSVHRGANSPLHF.

This rearrangement joins TRBV11-2 to TRBJ1-6; 7 nucleotides agree with TRBD1. The germline CDR1 and CDR2 sequences are SGHAT and FQNNGV. Trimming removed 7 bases from V and 5 bases from J; junction bases left unmatched: 5. CDR3 size: 14 residues. The CDR3 nucleotides read TGTGCCAGCACCCGGGGACAGCATAATTCACCCCTCCACTTT. This codes for CASTRGQHNSPLHF.

This chain uses TRBV6-1 with TRBJ2-1, with 7 bases lining up with TRBD2. With V trimmed by 3 bases and J by 7 bases, 15 bases remained unmatched. The germline V gene has CDR1 MNHNS and CDR2 SASEGT. This CDR3 is built from 17 residues. The CDR3 nucleotides are TGTGCCAGCAGTGAGGCCCTAAGTGGCGGGAGTAGAAATGAGCAGTTCTTC. Its translation is CASSEALSGGSRNEQFF.

J is TRBJ1-1 and V is TRBV28, with 10 positions matching TRBD1. The germline V gene has CDR1 MDHEN and CDR2 SYDVKM. The CDR3 consists of 12 residues. The V segment lost 6 bases and the J segment 11 bases; nucleotides outside the gene matches: 6. The CDR3 DNA is TGTGCCAGCAGGGGGACAGGGGTAGTGGCTTTCTTT. This gives the protein CASRGTGVVAFF.

The V and J genes are TRBV19 and TRBJ2-7, with 8 bases matching TRBD1. The CDR3 is made up of 14 amino acids. The germline V gene has CDR1 LNHDA and CDR2 SQIVND (reference sequence). Trimming at V came to 5 bases and at J to 7 bases, leaving 10 bases not matched to a gene. CDR3 sequence (DNA): TGTGCCAGTAGTTCCGGGACAGGCCTGGGGGAGCAGTACTTC. Translated, it gives CASSSGTGLGEQYF.

The chain joins TRBV7-9 to TRBJ2-6; no definite D call. With 2 bases removed from V and 2 bases from J, the gap between germline ends came to 10 bases. The CDR3 contains 16 residues. The germline V gene encodes CDR1 SEHNR and CDR2 FQNEAQ (reference sequence). CDR3 protein: CASSLLVAAGANVLTF. The CDR3 coding sequence is TGTGCCAGCAGCTTACTCGTGGCAGCTGGGGCCAACGTCCTGACTTTC.

V usage is TRBV2 and J usage is TRBJ1-5; TRBD1 might be the D (6 bases). V gave up 7 bases and J gave up 6 bases, with 13 bases separating them. Germline loops: CDR1 SNHLY, CDR2 FYNNEI. The CDR3 consists of 13 residues. The CDR3 DNA reads as TGTGCCAGCAAGGGGGACGGTAGTCAGCCCCAGCATTTT. Protein sequence: CASKGDGSQPQHF.

In regard to this clone: This sample also contains other DNA sequences that code for the same CDR3. The chain combines TRBV9 with TRBJ2-2; D may be TRBD1 (6 bases). CDR3 length equals 14 residues. Germline V gives CDR1 SGDLS, CDR2 YYNGEE. V gave up 4 bases and J gave up 6 bases, with 13 bases separating them. CDR3 loop: CASSPRQGPGELFF. CDR3 coding DNA: TGTGCCAGCAGCCCCCGCCAGGGGCCCGGGGAGCTGTTTTTT.

This clone was counted a single time. The chain links TRBV11-2 to TRBJ2-7; 7 bases line up with TRBD2. Germline loops: CDR1 SGHAT, CDR2 FQNNGV. The CDR3 length is 16 residues. V trimming: 1 base; J trimming: 1 base; junction bases outside the gene matches: 7. The CDR3 DNA sequence: TGTGCCAGCAGCTTAGGGGGAGGGCTACTTTCCTACGAGCAGTACTTC. This codes for CASSLGGGLLSYEQYF.

This clone was picked up a small number of times. The V and J genes are TRBV28 and TRBJ2-3, with a possible D match to TRBD2 (5 bases). V lost 3 bases and J lost 5, with 9 bases in between. There are 13 residues in the CDR3. Germline V CDR1 and CDR2: MDHEN, SYDVKM. CDR3 nucleotides: TGTGCCAGCAGTTTCGGGGTTGAAGATACGCAGTATTTT. Translation: CASSFGVEDTQYF. The full variable domain, rest sourced from reference TRBV28 and TRBJ2-3, is DVKVTQSSRYLVKRTGEKVFLECVQDMDHENMFWYRQDPGLGLRLIYFSYDVKMKEKGDIPEGYSVSREKKERFSLILESASTNQTSMYLCASSFGVEDTQYFGPGTRLTVL.